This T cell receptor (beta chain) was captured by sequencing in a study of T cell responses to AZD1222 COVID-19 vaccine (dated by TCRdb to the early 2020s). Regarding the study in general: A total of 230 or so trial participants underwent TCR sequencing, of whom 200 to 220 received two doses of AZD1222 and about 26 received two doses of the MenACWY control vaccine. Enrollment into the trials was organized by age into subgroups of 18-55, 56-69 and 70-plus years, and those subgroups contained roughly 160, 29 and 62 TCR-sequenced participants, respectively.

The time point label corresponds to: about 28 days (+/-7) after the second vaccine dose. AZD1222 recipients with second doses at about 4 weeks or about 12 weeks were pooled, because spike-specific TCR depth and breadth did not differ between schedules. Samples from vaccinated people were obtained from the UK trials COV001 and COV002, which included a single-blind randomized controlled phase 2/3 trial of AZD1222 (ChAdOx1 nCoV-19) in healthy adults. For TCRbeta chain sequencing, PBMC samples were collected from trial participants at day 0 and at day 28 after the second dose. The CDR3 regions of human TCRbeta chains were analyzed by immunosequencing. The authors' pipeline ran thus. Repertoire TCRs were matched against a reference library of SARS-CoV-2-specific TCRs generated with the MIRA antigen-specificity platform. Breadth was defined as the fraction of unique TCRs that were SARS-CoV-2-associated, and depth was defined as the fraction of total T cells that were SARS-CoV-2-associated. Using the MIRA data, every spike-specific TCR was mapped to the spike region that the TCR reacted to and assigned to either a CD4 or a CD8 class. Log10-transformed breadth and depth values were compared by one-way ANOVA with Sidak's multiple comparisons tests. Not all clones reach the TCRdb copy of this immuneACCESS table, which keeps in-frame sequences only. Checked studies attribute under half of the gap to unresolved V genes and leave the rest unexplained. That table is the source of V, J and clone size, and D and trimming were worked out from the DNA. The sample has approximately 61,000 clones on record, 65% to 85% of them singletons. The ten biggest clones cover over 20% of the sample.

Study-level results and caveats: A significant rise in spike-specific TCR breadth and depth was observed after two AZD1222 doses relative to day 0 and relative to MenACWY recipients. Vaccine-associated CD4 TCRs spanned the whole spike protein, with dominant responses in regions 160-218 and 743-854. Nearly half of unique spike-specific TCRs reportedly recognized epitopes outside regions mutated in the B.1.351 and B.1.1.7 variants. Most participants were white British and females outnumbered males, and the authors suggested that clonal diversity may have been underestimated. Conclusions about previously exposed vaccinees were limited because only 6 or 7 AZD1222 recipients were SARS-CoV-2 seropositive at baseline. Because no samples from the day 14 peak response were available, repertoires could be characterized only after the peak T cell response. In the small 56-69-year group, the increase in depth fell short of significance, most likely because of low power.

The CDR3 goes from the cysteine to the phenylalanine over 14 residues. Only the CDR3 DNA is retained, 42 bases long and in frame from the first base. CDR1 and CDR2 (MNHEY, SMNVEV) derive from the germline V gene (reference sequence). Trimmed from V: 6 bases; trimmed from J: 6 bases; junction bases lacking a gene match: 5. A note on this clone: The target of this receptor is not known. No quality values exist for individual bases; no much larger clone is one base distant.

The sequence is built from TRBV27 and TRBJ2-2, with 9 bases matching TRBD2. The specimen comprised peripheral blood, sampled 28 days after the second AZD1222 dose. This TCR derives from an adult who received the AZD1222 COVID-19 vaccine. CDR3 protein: CASRPGLAPGELFF. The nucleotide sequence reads TGTGCCAGCAGGCCAGGACTAGCGCCCGGGGAGCTGTTTTTT.